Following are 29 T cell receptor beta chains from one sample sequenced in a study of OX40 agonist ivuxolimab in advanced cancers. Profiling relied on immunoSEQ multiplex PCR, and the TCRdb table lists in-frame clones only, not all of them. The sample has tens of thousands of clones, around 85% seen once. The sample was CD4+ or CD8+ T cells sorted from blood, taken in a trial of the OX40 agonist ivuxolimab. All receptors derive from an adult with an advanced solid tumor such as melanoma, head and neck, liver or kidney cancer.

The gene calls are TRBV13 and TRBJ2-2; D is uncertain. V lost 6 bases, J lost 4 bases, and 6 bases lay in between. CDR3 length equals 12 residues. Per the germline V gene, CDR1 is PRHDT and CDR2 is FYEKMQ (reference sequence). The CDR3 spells CASRSPTGELFF. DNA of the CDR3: TGTGCCAGCAGGTCCCCCACCGGGGAGCTGTTTTTT.

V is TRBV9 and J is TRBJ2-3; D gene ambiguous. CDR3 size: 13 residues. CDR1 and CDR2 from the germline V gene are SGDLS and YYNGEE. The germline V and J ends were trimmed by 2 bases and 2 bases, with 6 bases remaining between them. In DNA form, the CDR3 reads TGTGCCAGCAGCGTTCGGTTCACAGATACGCAGTATTTT. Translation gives CASSVRFTDTQYF.

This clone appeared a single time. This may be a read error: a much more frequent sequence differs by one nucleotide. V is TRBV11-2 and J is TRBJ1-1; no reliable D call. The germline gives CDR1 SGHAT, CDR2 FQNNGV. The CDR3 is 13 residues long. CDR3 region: CASSPQRNTEAFF. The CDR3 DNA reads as TGCGCCAGCAGCCCGCAGAGGAACACTGAAGCTTTCTTT.

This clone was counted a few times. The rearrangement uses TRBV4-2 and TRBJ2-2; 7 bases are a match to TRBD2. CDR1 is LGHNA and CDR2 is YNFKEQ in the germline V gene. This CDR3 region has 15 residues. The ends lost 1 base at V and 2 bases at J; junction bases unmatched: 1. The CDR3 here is CASSQASGNTGELFF. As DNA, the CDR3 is TGTGCCAGCAGCCAAGCTAGCGGCAACACCGGGGAGCTGTTTTTT.

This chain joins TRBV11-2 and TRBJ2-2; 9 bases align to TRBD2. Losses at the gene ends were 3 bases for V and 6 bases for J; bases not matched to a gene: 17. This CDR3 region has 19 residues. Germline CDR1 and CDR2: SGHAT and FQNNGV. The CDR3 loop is CASSFGTSSHPWGAGELFF. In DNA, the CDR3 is TGTGCCAGCAGCTTCGGGACTAGCAGCCACCCTTGGGGCGCCGGGGAGCTGTTTTTT.

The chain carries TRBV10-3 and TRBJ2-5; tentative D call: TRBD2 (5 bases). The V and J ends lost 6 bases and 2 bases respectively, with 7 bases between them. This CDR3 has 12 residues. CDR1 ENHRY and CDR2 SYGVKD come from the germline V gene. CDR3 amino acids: CAISPGQETQYF. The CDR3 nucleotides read TGTGCCATCAGCCCGGGGCAAGAGACCCAGTACTTC.

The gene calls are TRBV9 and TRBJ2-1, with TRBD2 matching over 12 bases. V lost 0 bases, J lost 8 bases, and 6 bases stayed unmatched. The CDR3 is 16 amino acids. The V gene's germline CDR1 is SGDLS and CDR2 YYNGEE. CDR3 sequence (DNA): TGTGCCAGCAGCGTAGGGGCTAGCGGGGGGGCTTATGAGCAGTTCTTC. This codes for CASSVGASGGAYEQFF.

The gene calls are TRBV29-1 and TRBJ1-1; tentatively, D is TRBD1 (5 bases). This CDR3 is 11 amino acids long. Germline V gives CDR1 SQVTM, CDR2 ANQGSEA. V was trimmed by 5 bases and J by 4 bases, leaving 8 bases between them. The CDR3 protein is CSVFGGTEAFF. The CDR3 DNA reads TGCAGCGTTTTCGGGGGCACTGAAGCTTTCTTT. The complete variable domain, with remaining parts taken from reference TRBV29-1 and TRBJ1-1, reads SAVISQKPSRDICQRGTSLTIQCQVDSQVTMMFWYRQQPGQSLTLIATANQGSEATYESGFVIDKFPISRPNLTFSTLTVSNMSPEDSSIYLCSVFGGTEAFFGQGTRLTVV.

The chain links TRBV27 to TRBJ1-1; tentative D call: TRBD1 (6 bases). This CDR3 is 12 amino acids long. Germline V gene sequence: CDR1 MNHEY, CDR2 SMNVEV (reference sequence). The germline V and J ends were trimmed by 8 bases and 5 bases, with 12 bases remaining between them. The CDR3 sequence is CASWGARTEAFF. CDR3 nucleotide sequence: TGTGCCAGCTGGGGGGCGAGGACTGAAGCTTTCTTT.

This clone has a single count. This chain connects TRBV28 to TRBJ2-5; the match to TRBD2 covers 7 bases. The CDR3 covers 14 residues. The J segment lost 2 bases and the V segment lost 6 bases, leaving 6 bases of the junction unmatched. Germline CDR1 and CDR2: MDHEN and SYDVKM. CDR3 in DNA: TGTGCCAGCAGCCTCCCGGGACTACAAGAGACCCAGTACTTC. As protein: CASSLPGLQETQYF.

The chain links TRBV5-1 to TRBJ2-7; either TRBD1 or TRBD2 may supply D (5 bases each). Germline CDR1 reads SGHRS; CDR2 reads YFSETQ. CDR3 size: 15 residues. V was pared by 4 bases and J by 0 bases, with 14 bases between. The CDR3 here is CASSLGTVSSYEQYF. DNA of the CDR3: TGCGCCAGCAGCCTCGGGACGGTGAGCTCCTACGAGCAGTACTTC.

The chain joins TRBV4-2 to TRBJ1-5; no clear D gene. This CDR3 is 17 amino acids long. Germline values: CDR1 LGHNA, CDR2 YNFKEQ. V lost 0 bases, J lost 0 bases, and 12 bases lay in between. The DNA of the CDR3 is TGTGCCAGCAGCCAAGAATCCTCGGATTATAGCAATCAGCCCCAGCATTTT. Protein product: CASSQESSDYSNQPQHF.

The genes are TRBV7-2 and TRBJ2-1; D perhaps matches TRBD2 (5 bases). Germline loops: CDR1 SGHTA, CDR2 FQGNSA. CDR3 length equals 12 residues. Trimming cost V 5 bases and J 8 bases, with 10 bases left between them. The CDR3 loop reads CASSELGDEQFF. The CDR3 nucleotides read TGTGCCAGCAGCGAACTCGGGGATGAGCAGTTCTTC.

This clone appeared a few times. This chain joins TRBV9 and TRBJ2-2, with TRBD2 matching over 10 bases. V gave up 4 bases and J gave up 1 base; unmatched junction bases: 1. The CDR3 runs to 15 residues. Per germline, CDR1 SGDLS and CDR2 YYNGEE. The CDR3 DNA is TGTGCCAGCAGCTCTAGCGGGAGGAACACCGGGGAGCTGTTTTTT. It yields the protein CASSSSGRNTGELFF.

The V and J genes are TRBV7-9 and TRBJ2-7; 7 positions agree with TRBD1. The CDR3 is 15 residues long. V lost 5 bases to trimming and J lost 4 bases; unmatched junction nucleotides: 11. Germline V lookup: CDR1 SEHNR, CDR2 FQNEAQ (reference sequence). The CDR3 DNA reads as TGTGCCAGCAGCCCACGTGATGACAGGGTGTACGAGCAGTACTTC. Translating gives CASSPRDDRVYEQYF.

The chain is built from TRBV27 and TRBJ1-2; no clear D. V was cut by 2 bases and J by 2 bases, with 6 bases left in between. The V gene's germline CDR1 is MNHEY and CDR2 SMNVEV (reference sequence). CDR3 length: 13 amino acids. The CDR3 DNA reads TGTGCCAGCAGTTTAAGCGTGAACTATGGCTACACCTTC. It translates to CASSLSVNYGYTF.

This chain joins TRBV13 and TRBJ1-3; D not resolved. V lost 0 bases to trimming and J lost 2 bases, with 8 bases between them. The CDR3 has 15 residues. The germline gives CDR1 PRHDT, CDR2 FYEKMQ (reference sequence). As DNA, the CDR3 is TGTGCCAGCAGCTTAGGTACGGGGACTGGAAACACCATATATTTT. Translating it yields CASSLGTGTGNTIYF.

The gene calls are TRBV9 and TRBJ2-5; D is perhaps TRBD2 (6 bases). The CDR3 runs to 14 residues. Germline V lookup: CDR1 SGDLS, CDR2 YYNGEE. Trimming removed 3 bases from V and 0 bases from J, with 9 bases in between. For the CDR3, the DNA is TGTGCCAGCAGCGACCGGGAGTACCAAGAGACCCAGTACTTC. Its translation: CASSDREYQETQYF.

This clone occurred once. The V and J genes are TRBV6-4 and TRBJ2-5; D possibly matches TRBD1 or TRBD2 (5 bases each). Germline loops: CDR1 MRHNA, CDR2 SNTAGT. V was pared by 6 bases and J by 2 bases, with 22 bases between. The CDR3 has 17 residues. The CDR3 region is CASSPPGRTRWQETQYF. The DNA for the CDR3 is TGTGCCAGCAGCCCCCCGGGAAGGACACGATGGCAAGAGACCCAGTACTTC.

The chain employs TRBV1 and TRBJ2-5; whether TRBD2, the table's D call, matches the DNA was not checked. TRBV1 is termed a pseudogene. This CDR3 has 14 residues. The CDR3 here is CTSDLPEALKTQYF. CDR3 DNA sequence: TGCACCAGCGACCTACCGGAGGCCCTTAAGACCCAGTACTTC.

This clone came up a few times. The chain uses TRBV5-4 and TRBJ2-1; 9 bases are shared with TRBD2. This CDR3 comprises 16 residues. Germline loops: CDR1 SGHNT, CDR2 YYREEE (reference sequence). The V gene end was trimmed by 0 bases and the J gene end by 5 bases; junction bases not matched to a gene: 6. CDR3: CASSLEGGGADNEQFF. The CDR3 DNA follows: TGTGCCAGCAGCTTGGAAGGCGGGGGGGCCGACAATGAGCAGTTCTTC. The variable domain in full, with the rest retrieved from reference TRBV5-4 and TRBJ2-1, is ETGVTQSPTHLIKTRGQQVTLRCSSQSGHNTVSWYQQALGQGPQFIFQYYREEENGRGNFPPRFSGLQFPNYSSELNVNALELDDSALYLCASSLEGGGADNEQFFGPGTRLTVL.

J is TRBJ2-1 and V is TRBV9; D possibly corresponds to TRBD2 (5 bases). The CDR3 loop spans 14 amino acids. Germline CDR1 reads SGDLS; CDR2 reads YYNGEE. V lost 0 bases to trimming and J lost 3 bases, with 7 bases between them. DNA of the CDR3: TGTGCCAGCAGCGTAGTCGGGAACTACAATGAGCAGTTCTTC. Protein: CASSVVGNYNEQFF.

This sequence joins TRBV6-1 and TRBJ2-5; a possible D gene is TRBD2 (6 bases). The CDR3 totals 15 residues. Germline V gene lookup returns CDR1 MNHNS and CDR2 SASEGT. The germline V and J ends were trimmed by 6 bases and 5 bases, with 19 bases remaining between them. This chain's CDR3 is CASSGGDFLGETQYF. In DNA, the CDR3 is TGTGCCAGCAGCGGAGGGGACTTTCTCGGGGAGACCCAGTACTTC.

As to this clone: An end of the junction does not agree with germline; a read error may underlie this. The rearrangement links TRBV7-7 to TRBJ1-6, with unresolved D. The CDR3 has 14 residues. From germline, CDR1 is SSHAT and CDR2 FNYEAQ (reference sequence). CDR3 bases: TGTGCTAGCAGCTTAGAACCGAGAAATTCACCCCTCCACTTT. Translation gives CASSLEPRNSPLHF.

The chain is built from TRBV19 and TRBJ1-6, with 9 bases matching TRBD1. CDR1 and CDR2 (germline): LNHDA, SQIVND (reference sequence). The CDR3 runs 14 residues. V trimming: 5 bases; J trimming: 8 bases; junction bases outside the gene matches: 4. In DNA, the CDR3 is TGTGCCAGTAGTTACAGGGGGCGGGATTCACCCCTCCACTTT. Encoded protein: CASSYRGRDSPLHF.

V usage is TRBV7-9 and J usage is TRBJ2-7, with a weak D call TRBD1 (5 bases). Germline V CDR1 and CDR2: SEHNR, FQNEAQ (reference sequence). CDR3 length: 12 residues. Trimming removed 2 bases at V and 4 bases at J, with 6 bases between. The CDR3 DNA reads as TGTGCCAGCAGCTTAAAGGGGTACGAGCAGTACTTC. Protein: CASSLKGYEQYF. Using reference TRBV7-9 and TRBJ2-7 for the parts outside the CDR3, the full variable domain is DTGVSQNPRHKITKRGQNVTFRCDPISEHNRLYWYRQTLGQGPEFLTYFQNEAQLEKSRLLSDRFSAERPKGSFSTLEIQRTEQGDSAMYLCASSLKGYEQYFGPGTRLTVT.

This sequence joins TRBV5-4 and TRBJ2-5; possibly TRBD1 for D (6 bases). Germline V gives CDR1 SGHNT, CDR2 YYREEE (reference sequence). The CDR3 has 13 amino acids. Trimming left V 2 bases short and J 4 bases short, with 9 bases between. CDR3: CASSFTGRETQYF. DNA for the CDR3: TGTGCCAGCAGCTTCACAGGGAGAGAGACCCAGTACTTC.

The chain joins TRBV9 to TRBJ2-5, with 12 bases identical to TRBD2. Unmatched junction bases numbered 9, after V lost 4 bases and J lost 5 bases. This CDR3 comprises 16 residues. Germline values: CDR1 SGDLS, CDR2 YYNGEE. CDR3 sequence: CASSTRTSGIRETQYF. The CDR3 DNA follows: TGTGCCAGCAGCACCAGGACTAGCGGGATTAGGGAGACCCAGTACTTC.

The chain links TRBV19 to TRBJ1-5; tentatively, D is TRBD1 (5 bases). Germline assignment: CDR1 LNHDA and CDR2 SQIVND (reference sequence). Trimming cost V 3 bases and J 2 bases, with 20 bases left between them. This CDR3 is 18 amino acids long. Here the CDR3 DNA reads TGTGCCAGTAGTATCAAGTATCAGGGCAGCGTAGGCAATCAGCCCCAGCATTTT. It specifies CASSIKYQGSVGNQPQHF.